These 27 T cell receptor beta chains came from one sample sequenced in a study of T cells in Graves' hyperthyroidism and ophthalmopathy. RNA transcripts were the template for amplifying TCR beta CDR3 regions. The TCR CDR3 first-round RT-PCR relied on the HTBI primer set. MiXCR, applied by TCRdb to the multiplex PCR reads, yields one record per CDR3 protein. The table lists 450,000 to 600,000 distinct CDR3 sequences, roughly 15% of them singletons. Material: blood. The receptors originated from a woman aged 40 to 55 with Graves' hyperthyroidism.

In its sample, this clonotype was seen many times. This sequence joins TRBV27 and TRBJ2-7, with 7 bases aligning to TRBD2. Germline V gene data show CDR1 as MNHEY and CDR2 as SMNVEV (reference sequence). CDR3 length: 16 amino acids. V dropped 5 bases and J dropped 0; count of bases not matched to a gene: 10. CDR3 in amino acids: CASSRREANRSYEQYF. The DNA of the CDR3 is TGTGCCAGCAGTCGACGGGAGGCAAACCGCTCCTACGAGCAGTACTTC.

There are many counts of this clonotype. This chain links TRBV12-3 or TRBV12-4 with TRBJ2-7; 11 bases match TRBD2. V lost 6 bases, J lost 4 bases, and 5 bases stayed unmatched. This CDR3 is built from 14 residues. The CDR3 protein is CASRSTSGSYEQYF. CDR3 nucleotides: TGTGCCAGCAGGTCTACTAGCGGGAGTTACGAGCAGTACTTC.

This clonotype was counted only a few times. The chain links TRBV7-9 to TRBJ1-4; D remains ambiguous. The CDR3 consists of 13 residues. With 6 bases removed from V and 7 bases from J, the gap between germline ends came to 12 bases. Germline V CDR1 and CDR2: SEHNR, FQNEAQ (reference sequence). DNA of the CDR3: TGTGCCAGCAGTCGGCAGTACGGTGAAAAACTGTTTTTT. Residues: CASSRQYGEKLFF.

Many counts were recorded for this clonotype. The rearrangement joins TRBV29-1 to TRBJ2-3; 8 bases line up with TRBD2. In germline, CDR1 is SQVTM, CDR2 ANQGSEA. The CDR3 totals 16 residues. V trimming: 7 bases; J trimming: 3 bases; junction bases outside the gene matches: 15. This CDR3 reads CSADKAAGAGTDTQYF. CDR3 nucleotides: TGCAGCGCCGACAAGGCAGCGGGAGCCGGTACAGATACGCAGTATTTT.

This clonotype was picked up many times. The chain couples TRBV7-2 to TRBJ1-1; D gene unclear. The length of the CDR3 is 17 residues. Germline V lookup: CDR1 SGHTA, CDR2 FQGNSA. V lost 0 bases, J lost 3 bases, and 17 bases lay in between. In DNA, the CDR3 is TGTGCCAGCAGCTTAGCAGCGGGTATCCTTGCTCACACTGAAGCTTTCTTT. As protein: CASSLAAGILAHTEAFF. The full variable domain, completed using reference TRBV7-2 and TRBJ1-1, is GAGVSQSPSNKVTEKGKDVELRCDPISGHTALYWYRQSLGQGLEFLIYFQGNSAPDKSGLPSDRFSAERTGGSVSTLTIQRTQQEDSAVYLCASSLAAGILAHTEAFFGQGTRLTVV.

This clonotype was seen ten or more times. The CDR3 DNA sequence: TGTGCCGGAGGACTAGCGGGTGGATCCTACGAGCAGTACTTC. Amino acids: CAGGLAGGSYEQYF. J is TRBJ2-7 and V is TRBV7-9, with TRBD2 matching over 11 bases. V dropped 11 bases and J dropped 1; count of bases not matched to a gene: 7. The CDR3 has 14 residues. Germline V CDR1 and CDR2: SEHNR, FQNEAQ (reference sequence).

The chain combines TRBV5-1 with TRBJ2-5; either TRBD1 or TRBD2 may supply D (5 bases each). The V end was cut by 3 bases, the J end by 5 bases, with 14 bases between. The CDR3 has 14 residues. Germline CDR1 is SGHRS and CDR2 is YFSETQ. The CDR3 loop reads CASSSDGAEETQYF. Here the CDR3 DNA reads TGCGCCAGCAGCTCAGACGGGGCGGAGGAGACCCAGTACTTC.

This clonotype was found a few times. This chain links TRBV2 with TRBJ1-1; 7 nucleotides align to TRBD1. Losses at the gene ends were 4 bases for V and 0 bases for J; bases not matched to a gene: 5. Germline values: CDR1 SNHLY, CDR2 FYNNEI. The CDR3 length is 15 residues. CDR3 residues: CASSGDSRLNTEAFF. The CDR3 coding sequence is TGTGCCAGCAGTGGGGACAGTAGGTTGAACACTGAAGCTTTCTTT.

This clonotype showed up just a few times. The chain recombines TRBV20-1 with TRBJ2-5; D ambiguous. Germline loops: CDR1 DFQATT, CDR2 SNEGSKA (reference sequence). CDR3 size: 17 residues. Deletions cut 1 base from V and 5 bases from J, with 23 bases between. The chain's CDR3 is CSARAAGLGTDRETQYF. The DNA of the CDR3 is TGCAGTGCTAGAGCGGCTGGGTTGGGAACAGATAGGGAGACCCAGTACTTC.

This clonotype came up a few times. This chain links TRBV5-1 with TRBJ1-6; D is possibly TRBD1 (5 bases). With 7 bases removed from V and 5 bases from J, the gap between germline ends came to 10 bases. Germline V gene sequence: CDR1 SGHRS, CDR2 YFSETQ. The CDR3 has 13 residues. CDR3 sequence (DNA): TGCGCCAGCGGGGCAAAACATAATTCACCCCTCCACTTT. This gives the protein CASGAKHNSPLHF.

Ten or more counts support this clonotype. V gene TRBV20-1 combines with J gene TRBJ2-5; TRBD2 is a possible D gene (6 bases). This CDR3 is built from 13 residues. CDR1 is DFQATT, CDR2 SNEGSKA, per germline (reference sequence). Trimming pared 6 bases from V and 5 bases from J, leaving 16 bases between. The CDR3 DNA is TGCAGTGCCTCCATTGGGGGGAGGGAGACCCAGTACTTC. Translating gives CSASIGGRETQYF.

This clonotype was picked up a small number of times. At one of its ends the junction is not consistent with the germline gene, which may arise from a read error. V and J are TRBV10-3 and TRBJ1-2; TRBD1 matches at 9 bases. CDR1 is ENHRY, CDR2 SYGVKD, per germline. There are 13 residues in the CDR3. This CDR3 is CAVRDRANYGYTF. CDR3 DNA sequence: TGTGCCGTCAGGGACAGGGCTAACTATGGCTACACCTTC.

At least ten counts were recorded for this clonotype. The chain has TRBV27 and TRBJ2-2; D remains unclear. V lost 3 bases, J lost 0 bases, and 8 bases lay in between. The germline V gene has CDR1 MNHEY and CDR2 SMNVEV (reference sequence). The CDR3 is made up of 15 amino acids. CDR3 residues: CASSLDGPNTGELFF. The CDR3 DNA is TGTGCCAGCAGTTTGGACGGACCGAACACCGGGGAGCTGTTTTTT.

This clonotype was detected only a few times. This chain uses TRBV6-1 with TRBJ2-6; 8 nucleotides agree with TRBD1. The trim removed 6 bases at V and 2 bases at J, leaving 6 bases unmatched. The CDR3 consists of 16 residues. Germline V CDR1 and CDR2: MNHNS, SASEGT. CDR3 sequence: CASRKPGGTGANVLTF. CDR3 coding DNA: TGTGCCAGCAGGAAACCAGGGGGCACTGGGGCCAACGTCCTGACTTTC.

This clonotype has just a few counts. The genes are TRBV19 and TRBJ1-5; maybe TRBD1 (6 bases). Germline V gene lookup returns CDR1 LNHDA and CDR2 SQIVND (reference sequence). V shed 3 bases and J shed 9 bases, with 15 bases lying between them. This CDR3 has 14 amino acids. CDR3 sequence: CASSIGDTALPQHF. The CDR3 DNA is TGTGCCAGTAGTATTGGGGACACCGCCCTGCCCCAGCATTTT.

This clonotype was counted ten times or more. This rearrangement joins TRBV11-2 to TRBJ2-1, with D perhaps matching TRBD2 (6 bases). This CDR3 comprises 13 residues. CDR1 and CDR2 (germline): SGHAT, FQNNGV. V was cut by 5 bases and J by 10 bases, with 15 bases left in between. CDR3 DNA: TGTGCCAGCAGCCCGAGGGTCGGAGGGGAGCAGTTCTTC. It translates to CASSPRVGGEQFF.

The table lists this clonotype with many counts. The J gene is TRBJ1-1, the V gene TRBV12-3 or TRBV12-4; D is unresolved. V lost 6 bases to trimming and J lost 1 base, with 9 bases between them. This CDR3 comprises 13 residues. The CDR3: CASRLDGNTEAFF. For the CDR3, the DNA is TGTGCCAGCAGGCTGGACGGGAACACTGAAGCTTTCTTT.

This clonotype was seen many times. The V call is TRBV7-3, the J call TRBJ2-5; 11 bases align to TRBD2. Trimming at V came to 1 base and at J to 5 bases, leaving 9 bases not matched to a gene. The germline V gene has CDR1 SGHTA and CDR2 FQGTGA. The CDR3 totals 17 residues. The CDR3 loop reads CASSLIGLAGGGETQYF. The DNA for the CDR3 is TGTGCCAGCAGCTTAATCGGCCTAGCGGGAGGCGGGGAGACCCAGTACTTC.

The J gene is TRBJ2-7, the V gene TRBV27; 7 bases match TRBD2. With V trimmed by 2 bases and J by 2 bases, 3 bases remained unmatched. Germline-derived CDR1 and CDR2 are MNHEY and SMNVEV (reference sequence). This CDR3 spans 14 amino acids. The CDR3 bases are TGTGCCAGCAGTTTAGCGGGAGAACCCTACGAGCAGTACTTC. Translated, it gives CASSLAGEPYEQYF.

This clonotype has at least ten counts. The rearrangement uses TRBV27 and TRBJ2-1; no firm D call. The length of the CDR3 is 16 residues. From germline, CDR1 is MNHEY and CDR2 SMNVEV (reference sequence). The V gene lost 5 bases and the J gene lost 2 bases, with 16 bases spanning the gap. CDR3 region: CASSPIGGNPYNEQFF. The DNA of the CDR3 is TGTGCCAGCAGTCCAATCGGCGGAAATCCCTACAATGAGCAGTTCTTC.

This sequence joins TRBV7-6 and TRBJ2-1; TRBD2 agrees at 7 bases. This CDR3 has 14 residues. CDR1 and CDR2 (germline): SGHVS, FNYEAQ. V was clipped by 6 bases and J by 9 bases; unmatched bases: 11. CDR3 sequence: CASSSGLSLVEQFF. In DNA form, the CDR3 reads TGTGCCAGCAGTTCGGGACTATCACTCGTTGAGCAGTTCTTC.

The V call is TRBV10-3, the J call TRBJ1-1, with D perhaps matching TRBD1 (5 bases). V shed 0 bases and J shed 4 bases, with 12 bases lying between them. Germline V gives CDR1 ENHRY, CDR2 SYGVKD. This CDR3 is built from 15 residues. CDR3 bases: TGTGCCATCAGTGAGTCTCAGGGTGGTGGCACTGAAGCTTTCTTT. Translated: CAISESQGGGTEAFF.

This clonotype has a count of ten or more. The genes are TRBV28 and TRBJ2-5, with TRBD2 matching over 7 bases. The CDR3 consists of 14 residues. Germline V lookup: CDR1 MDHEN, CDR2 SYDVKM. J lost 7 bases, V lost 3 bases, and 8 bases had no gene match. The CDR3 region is CASSFNGERGTQYF. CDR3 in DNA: TGTGCCAGCAGTTTTAATGGGGAGCGGGGGACCCAGTACTTC.

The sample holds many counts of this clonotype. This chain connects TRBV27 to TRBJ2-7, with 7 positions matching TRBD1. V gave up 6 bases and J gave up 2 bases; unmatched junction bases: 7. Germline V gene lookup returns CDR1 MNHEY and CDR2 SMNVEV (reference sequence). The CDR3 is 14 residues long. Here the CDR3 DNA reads TGTGCCAGCAGACCCCGGGACAGTACCTACGAGCAGTACTTC. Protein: CASRPRDSTYEQYF.

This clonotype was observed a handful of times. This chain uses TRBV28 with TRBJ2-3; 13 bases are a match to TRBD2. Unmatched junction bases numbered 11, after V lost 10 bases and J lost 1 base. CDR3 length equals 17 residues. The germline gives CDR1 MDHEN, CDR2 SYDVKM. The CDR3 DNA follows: TGTGCCATCAGAACTAGCGGGAGGGGGGGAGGCACAGATACGCAGTATTTT. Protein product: CAIRTSGRGGGTDTQYF. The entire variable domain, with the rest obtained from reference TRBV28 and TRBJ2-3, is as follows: DVKVTQSSRYLVKRTGEKVFLECVQDMDHENMFWYRQDPGLGLRLIYFSYDVKMKEKGDIPEGYSVSREKKERFSLILESASTNQTSMYLCAIRTSGRGGGTDTQYFGPGTRLTVL.

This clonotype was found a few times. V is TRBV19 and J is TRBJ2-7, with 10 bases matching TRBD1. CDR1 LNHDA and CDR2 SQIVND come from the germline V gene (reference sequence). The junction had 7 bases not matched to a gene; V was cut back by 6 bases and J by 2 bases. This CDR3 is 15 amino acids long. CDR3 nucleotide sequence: TGTGCCAGTAGCTCCCGGGACAGGGGAACCTACGAGCAGTACTTC. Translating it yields CASSSRDRGTYEQYF. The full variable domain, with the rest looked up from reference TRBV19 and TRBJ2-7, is DGGITQSPKYLFRKEGQNVTLSCEQNLNHDAMYWYRQDPGQGLRLIYYSQIVNDFQKGDIAEGYSVSREKKESFPLTVTSAQKNPTAFYLCASSSRDRGTYEQYFGPGTRLTVT.

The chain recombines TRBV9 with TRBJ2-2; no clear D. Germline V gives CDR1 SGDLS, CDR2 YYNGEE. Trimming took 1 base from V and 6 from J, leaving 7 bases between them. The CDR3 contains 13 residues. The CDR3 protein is CASSVRPAGELFF. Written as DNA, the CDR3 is TGTGCCAGCAGCGTAAGACCCGCCGGGGAGCTGTTTTTT.